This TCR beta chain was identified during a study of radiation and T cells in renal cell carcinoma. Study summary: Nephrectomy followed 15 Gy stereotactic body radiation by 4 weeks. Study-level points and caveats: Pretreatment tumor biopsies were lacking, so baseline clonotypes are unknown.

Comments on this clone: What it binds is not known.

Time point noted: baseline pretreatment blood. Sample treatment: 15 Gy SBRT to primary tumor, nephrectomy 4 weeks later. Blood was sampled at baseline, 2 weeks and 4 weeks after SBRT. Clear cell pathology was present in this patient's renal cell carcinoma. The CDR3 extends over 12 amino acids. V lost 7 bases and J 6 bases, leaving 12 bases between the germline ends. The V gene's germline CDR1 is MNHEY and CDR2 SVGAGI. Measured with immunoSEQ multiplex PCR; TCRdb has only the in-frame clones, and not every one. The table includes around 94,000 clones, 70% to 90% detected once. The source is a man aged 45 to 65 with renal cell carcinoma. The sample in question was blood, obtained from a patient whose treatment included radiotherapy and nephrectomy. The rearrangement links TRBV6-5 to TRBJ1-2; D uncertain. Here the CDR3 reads CASTSGVNGYTF. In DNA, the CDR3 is TGTGCCAGCACCTCGGGTGTAAATGGCTACACCTTC.